These 25 T cell receptor beta chains came from one sample sequenced in a study of cytomegalovirus exposure and HLA in healthy donors. PCR involved 60 Vbeta and 13 Jbeta primers. Libraries were prepared by immunoSEQ multiplex PCR; TCRdb keeps only in-frame clonotypes and omits some of them. The data contain some 200,000 clones, roughly 73% of them singletons. The sequenced sample consisted of PBMCs. The receptor set was obtained from a female donor in good health and CMV-seronegative.

The chain uses TRBV2 and TRBJ1-2; weak D call: TRBD1 (5 bases). The CDR3 runs to 14 residues. Germline CDR1 SNHLY, CDR2 FYNNEI. Trimming removed 6 bases at V and 6 bases at J, with 17 bases between. The CDR3 DNA reads TGTGCCAGCAGCGGCATGGGAGGGGATAATGGCTACACCTTC. Encoded protein: CASSGMGGDNGYTF.

This sequence joins TRBV30 and TRBJ2-1; possibly TRBD2 for D (6 bases). This CDR3 comprises 16 residues. Germline CDR1 GTSNPN, CDR2 SVGIG (reference sequence). Deletions cut 1 base from V and 0 bases from J, with 13 bases between. The chain's CDR3 is CAWSGHRGSSYNEQFF. DNA for the CDR3: TGTGCCTGGAGTGGCCATCGGGGGAGCTCCTACAATGAGCAGTTCTTC.

The J gene is TRBJ2-7, the V gene TRBV6-5, with D perhaps matching TRBD1 (5 bases). This CDR3 region has 15 residues. With 7 bases removed from V and 3 bases from J, the gap between germline ends came to 19 bases. The germline gives CDR1 MNHEY, CDR2 SVGAGI. The CDR3 region has the DNA TGTGCCAGCACGGGTACCACGTCAGGGCTCTACGAGCAGTACTTC. Protein product: CASTGTTSGLYEQYF.

This clone was seen more than once but under ten times. As DNA, the CDR3 is TGTGCCAGCGCCCCCGGGACAAGATCCTACGAGCAGTACTTC. Its translation: CASAPGTRSYEQYF. The V gene is TRBV7-2, the J gene TRBJ2-7; a weak D match, TRBD1 (6 bases). Per germline, CDR1 SGHTA and CDR2 FQGNSA. The CDR3 is 14 residues long. V was cut by 8 bases and J by 1 base, with 15 bases left in between.

The chain has TRBV27 and TRBJ2-7, with TRBD2 matching over 8 bases. CDR3 length: 16 residues. Germline lookup yields CDR1 MNHEY and CDR2 SMNVEV (reference sequence). V shed 5 bases and J 7 bases; nucleotides not matched to a gene: 16. The DNA for the CDR3 is TGTGCCAGCAGTCCCCGCCCGGCTAGCGGGCTTTATGAGCAGTACTTC. It encodes CASSPRPASGLYEQYF.

In nucleotides, the CDR3 is TGTGCCAGCAGCGCGTTTGGGGAGAGCTCCTACGAGCAGTACTTC. Its translation is CASSAFGESSYEQYF. The chain employs TRBV9 and TRBJ2-7; D is possibly TRBD2 (5 bases). V was trimmed by 3 bases and J by 0 bases, leaving 13 bases between them. Germline CDR1 reads SGDLS; CDR2 reads YYNGEE. CDR3 size: 15 residues.

J is TRBJ1-5 and V is TRBV7-2; 7 positions match TRBD1. Germline loops: CDR1 SGHTA, CDR2 FQGNSA. The CDR3 spans 17 residues. V was pared by 2 bases and J by 10 bases, with 17 bases of the junction left unmatched. The chain's CDR3 is CASSLSPGQDIISPQHF. The DNA of the CDR3 is TGTGCCAGCAGCTTAAGCCCTGGACAGGATATAATCAGCCCCCAGCATTTT.

The chain is built from TRBV5-1 and TRBJ2-2, with 15 bases fitting TRBD2. This CDR3 is built from 18 residues. Germline V CDR1 and CDR2: SGHRS, YFSETQ. Trimming cost V 2 bases and J 4 bases; bases outside gene matches: 6. The CDR3 bases are TGCGCCAGCAGCTTCGGACTAGCGGGGGGGCCGGGCACCGGGGAGCTGTTTTTT. This gives the protein CASSFGLAGGPGTGELFF.

The V call is TRBV5-8, the J call TRBJ1-1; tentatively, D is TRBD1 (5 bases). The CDR3 is made up of 12 amino acids. In germline, CDR1 is SGHTS, CDR2 YDEGEE. V lost 5 bases to trimming and J lost 11 bases, with 16 bases between them. CDR3 protein: CASRARALDAFF. The CDR3, as DNA: TGTGCCAGCAGAGCCAGGGCGCTGGATGCTTTCTTT. The variable domain in full, with the rest retrieved from reference TRBV5-8 and TRBJ1-1, is EAGVTQSPTHLIKTRGQQATLRCSPISGHTSVYWYQQALGLGLQFLLWYDEGEERNRGNFPPRFSGRQFPNYSSELNVNALELEDSALYLCASRARALDAFFGQGTRLTVV.

This clone has only a few counts. The chain recombines TRBV7-9 with TRBJ1-4; D perhaps matches TRBD1 (6 bases). CDR1 is SEHNR and CDR2 is FQNEAQ in the germline V gene (reference sequence). The V and J ends lost 3 bases and 4 bases respectively, with 9 bases between them. This CDR3 has 14 residues. The CDR3 region is CASSFGQLNEKLFF. For the CDR3, the DNA is TGTGCCAGCAGCTTCGGACAGCTTAATGAAAAACTGTTTTTT.

The gene calls are TRBV7-3 and TRBJ2-1, with D perhaps TRBD2 (6 bases). Trimming cost V 5 bases and J 8 bases, with 16 bases left between them. This CDR3 comprises 14 residues. The germline V gene has CDR1 SGHTA and CDR2 FQGTGA. CDR3 protein: CASSHPGGVDEQFF. CDR3 bases: TGTGCCAGCAGCCACCCCGGAGGGGTCGATGAGCAGTTCTTC.

This rearrangement joins TRBV5-1 to TRBJ2-3; 8 nucleotides agree with TRBD2. Trimming took 4 bases from V and 6 from J; bases not matched to a gene: 7. Germline V gene sequence: CDR1 SGHRS, CDR2 YFSETQ. The CDR3 contains 14 residues. CDR3: CASSARAGEDTQYF. DNA of the CDR3: TGCGCCAGCAGCGCCCGAGCGGGGGAGGATACGCAGTATTTT.

This clone has a single count. V gene TRBV7-2 combines with J gene TRBJ2-7; no clear D. The V end lost 5 bases, the J end lost 0 bases, and 5 bases lay between the germline ends. Germline V gene lookup returns CDR1 SGHTA and CDR2 FQGNSA. The length of the CDR3 is 12 residues. For the CDR3, the DNA is TGTGCCAGCAGCCTTCCCTCCTACGAGCAGTACTTC. It translates to CASSLPSYEQYF.

This clone was seen more than once but under ten times. This chain's CDR3 is CASSLRAGESNEQFF. Written as DNA, the CDR3 is TGTGCCAGCAGCTTGCGAGCGGGAGAATCCAATGAGCAGTTCTTC. The V gene is TRBV5-4, the J gene TRBJ2-1; TRBD2 aligns across 8 bases. Germline V lookup: CDR1 SGHNT, CDR2 YYREEE (reference sequence). V dropped 1 base and J dropped 6; count of bases not matched to a gene: 6. CDR3 size: 15 residues. The full variable domain, with the rest looked up from reference TRBV5-4 and TRBJ2-1, is ETGVTQSPTHLIKTRGQQVTLRCSSQSGHNTVSWYQQALGQGPQFIFQYYREEENGRGNFPPRFSGLQFPNYSSELNVNALELDDSALYLCASSLRAGESNEQFFGPGTRLTVL.

This clone was counted a few times. V is TRBV7-6 and J is TRBJ1-1; 7 positions match TRBD1. The CDR3 is 14 residues long. The germline V gene encodes CDR1 SGHVS and CDR2 FNYEAQ. J lost 0 bases, V lost 5 bases, and 3 bases had no gene match. The DNA of the CDR3 is TGTGCCAGCAGCCCGACAGGGTTGAACACTGAAGCTTTCTTT. This codes for CASSPTGLNTEAFF. The whole variable domain, remainder taken from reference TRBV7-6 and TRBJ1-1, is GAGVSQSPRYKVTKRGQDVALRCDPISGHVSLYWYRQALGQGPEFLTYFNYEAQQDKSGLPNDRFSAERPEGSISTLTIQRTEQRDSAMYRCASSPTGLNTEAFFGQGTRLTVV.

The chain recombines TRBV19 with TRBJ2-1, with 9 positions matching TRBD2. V shed 5 bases and J 0 bases; nucleotides not matched to a gene: 8. CDR3 length equals 17 residues. CDR1 and CDR2 (germline): LNHDA, SQIVND (reference sequence). Here the CDR3 reads CASSGRSSGTSYNEQFF. The CDR3 coding sequence is TGTGCCAGTAGTGGTAGGTCTAGCGGGACCTCCTACAATGAGCAGTTCTTC.

The sample holds a few counts of this clone. CDR3 region: CASRVREEQFF. CDR3 nucleotides: TGTGCCAGCAGAGTCCGAGAGGAGCAGTTCTTC. The chain has TRBV28 and TRBJ2-1; no reliable D call. Germline lookup yields CDR1 MDHEN and CDR2 SYDVKM. Trimming stripped 6 bases from V and 10 bases from J, with 10 bases between. This CDR3 is 11 amino acids long. The entire variable domain, with the rest obtained from reference TRBV28 and TRBJ2-1, is as follows: DVKVTQSSRYLVKRTGEKVFLECVQDMDHENMFWYRQDPGLGLRLIYFSYDVKMKEKGDIPEGYSVSREKKERFSLILESASTNQTSMYLCASRVREEQFFGPGTRLTVL.

The J gene is TRBJ1-2, the V gene TRBV27; 9 positions match TRBD1. This CDR3 has 13 residues. The trim removed 6 bases at V and 4 bases at J, leaving 3 bases unmatched. Germline loops: CDR1 MNHEY, CDR2 SMNVEV (reference sequence). The CDR3 is CASSDRGSYGYTF. CDR3 sequence (DNA): TGTGCCAGCAGCGACAGGGGGAGCTATGGCTACACCTTC.

The V call is TRBV11-3, the J call TRBJ2-1; 9 bases are shared with TRBD2. J gave up 8 bases and V 5 bases, and 13 bases lay outside the gene matches. The length of the CDR3 is 16 residues. In germline, CDR1 is SGHNT, CDR2 YENEEA. The chain's CDR3 is CASSAFGREGLDEQFF. The DNA for the CDR3 is TGTGCCAGCAGCGCCTTCGGGCGGGAGGGCCTGGATGAGCAGTTCTTC.

This chain links TRBV30 with TRBJ1-6, with 8 bases that match TRBD1. V shed 0 bases and J 4 bases; nucleotides not matched to a gene: 8. CDR1 and CDR2 (germline): GTSNPN, SVGIG (reference sequence). The length of the CDR3 is 17 residues. The CDR3 DNA sequence: TGTGCCTGGAGTGTACTTGGGACAGGAGTTTATAATTCACCCCTCCACTTT. This gives the protein CAWSVLGTGVYNSPLHF.

The chain employs TRBV29-1 and TRBJ2-4, with D unresolved. This CDR3 region has 15 residues. Germline assignment: CDR1 SQVTM and CDR2 ANQGSEA. V was cut by 2 bases and J by 0 bases, with 11 bases left in between. The CDR3 spells CSVEYTRGAKNIQYF. CDR3 nucleotide sequence: TGCAGCGTTGAATACACCCGCGGAGCCAAAAACATTCAGTACTTC.

The chain joins TRBV7-2 to TRBJ1-4; weak D call: TRBD1 (5 bases). The CDR3 runs to 13 residues. The V gene lost 5 bases and the J gene lost 8 bases, with 12 bases spanning the gap. Germline V gives CDR1 SGHTA, CDR2 FQGNSA. The CDR3 here is CASSPVGGEKLFF. For the CDR3, the DNA is TGTGCCAGCAGCCCAGTCGGGGGAGAAAAACTGTTTTTT.

The chain has TRBV27 and TRBJ2-1; no clear D. The CDR3 has 13 residues. Trimming stripped 5 bases from V and 5 bases from J, with 10 bases between. Germline V gene sequence: CDR1 MNHEY, CDR2 SMNVEV (reference sequence). The CDR3 reads CASSPPFDNEQFF. CDR3 sequence (DNA): TGTGCCAGCAGTCCCCCGTTTGACAATGAGCAGTTCTTC.

The V call is TRBV30, the J call TRBJ2-2; D not certain. The length of the CDR3 is 14 residues. The germline CDR1 and CDR2 sequences are GTSNPN and SVGIG (reference sequence). V gave up 3 bases and J gave up 3 bases, with 11 bases separating them. The CDR3 here is CAWRGKRDTGELFF. Here the CDR3 DNA reads TGTGCCTGGAGGGGTAAGCGTGACACCGGGGAGCTGTTTTTT. Supplemented by reference TRBV30 and TRBJ2-2, the full variable domain reads SQTIHQWPATLVQPVGSPLSLECTVEGTSNPNLYWYRQAAGRGLQLLFYSVGIGQISSEVPQNLSASRPQDRQFILSSKKLLLSDSGFYLCAWRGKRDTGELFFGEGSRLTVL.

A word on this clone: A much larger clone is a single base away; this may be a read error. The genes are TRBV7-9 and TRBJ2-6; TRBD1 is a possible D gene (5 bases). V lost 5 bases to trimming and J lost 0 bases, with 5 bases between them. The germline CDR1 and CDR2 sequences are SEHNR and FQNEAQ (reference sequence). The CDR3 has 14 amino acids. In DNA form, the CDR3 reads TGTGCCAGCAGCGACAGCTCTGGGGCCAACGTCCTGACTTTC. This codes for CASSDSSGANVLTF.